This TCR beta chain was profiled in a study of tumor-infiltrating lymphocytes in localized non-small cell lung cancer. Whole-study findings and limits: Tumor T-cell fraction was not associated with recurrence-free survival. Compared with uninvolved lung, tumors showed higher T cell infiltration by TCRbeta sequencing.

Points on this clone: Its target is unknown.

TCRdb's table, derived via immunoSEQ multiplex PCR, lists solely in-frame clones and lacks some. The table lists some 8,000 clones, over 60% of them singletons, with over 4.5% in the top ten. The sample comprised lung tumor tissue. The sequence derives from a human donor with non-small cell lung cancer.

The CDR3 DNA follows: TGTGCCAGCACCGAGCTCGGGCGGGAGAAGCAGTACTTC. Amino acids: CASTELGREKQYF. The chain uses TRBV5-6 and TRBJ2-7; 7 bases are shared with TRBD2. V lost 6 bases to trimming and J lost 8 bases; unmatched junction nucleotides: 11. The CDR3 covers 13 residues. Per the germline V gene, CDR1 is SGHDT and CDR2 is YYEEEE. Full variable domain (outside the CDR3, taken from reference TRBV5-6 and TRBJ2-7): DAGVTQSPTHLIKTRGQQVTLRCSPKSGHDTVSWYQQALGQGPQFIFQYYEEEERQRGNFPDRFSGHQFPNYSSELNVNALLLGDSALYLCASTELGREKQYFGPGTRLTVT.